This T cell receptor beta chain was retrieved from a study of blood T cell repertoires in COVID-19. In the study overall: COVID-19 samples from acute and convalescent phases originated in the United States, Italy and Spain. Sources were T cells, B-cell-depleted T cells, or PBMCs; the material itself was cDNA or gDNA.

From germline, CDR1 is SNHLY and CDR2 FYNNEI. The length of the CDR3 is 15 residues. The ends lost 3 bases at V and 3 bases at J; junction bases unmatched: 4. Authors' methods: Amplification from reference gene primers served as the basis for estimated nucleated cell counts. Produced via immunoSEQ multiplex PCR; TCRdb's table is partial and in-frame only. The V and J calls and clone size were taken over from that table, and D and trimming were inferred from the DNA. Here the sample spans around 97,000 clones, approximately 87% being singletons. Sequencing was carried out using peripheral blood. This TCR was recovered from a human donor in a cohort sampled during active COVID-19. The rearrangement uses TRBV2 and TRBJ2-2; 7 bases agree with TRBD1. The CDR3 nucleotides read TGTGCCAGCAGTGAGCAGACAGGGTACACCGGGGAGCTGTTTTTT. Protein sequence: CASSEQTGYTGELFF.